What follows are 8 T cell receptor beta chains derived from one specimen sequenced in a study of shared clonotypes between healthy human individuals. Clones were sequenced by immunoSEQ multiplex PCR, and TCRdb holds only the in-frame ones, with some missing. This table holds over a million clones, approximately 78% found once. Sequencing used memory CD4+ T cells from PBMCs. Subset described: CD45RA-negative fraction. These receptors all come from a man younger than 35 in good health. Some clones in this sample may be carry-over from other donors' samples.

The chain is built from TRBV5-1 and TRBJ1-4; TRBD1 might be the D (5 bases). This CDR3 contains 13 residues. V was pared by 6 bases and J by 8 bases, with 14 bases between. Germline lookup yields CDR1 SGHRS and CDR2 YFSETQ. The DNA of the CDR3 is TGCGCCAGCAACGAGGGGCTGGGGGAAAAACTGTTTTTT. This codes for CASNEGLGEKLFF.

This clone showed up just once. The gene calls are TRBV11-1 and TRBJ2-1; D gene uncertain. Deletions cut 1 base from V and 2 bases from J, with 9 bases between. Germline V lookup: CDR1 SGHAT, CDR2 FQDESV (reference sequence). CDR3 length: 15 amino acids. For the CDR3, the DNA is TGTGCCAGCAGCTTAGGAGCGCTAGCCTACAATGAGCAGTTCTTC. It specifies CASSLGALAYNEQFF.

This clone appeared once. The chain's CDR3 is CATQQENQPQHF. The CDR3 DNA reads TGTGCCACACAACAGGAGAATCAGCCCCAGCATTTT. The V call is TRBV10-3, the J call TRBJ1-5; possibly TRBD1 for D (5 bases). V lost 10 bases and J 4 bases, leaving 11 bases between the germline ends. Germline CDR1 is ENHRY and CDR2 is SYGVKD. The CDR3 is made up of 12 amino acids.

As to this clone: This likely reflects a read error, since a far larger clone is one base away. As DNA, the CDR3 is TGTGCCAGCAGCCTTACTAGCGGGATGAACACCGGGGAGCTGTTTTTT. Translated, it gives CASSLTSGMNTGELFF. The rearrangement joins TRBV11-2 to TRBJ2-2; 10 nucleotides align to TRBD2. The CDR3 loop spans 16 amino acids. Germline CDR1 reads SGHAT; CDR2 reads FQNNGV. The trim removed 5 bases at V and 1 base at J, leaving 4 bases unmatched.

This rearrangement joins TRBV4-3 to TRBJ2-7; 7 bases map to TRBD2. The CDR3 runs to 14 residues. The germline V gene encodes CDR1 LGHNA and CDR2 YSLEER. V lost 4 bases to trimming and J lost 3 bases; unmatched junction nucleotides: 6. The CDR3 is CASSPRETGYEQYF. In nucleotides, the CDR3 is TGCGCCAGCAGCCCGCGGGAGACCGGCTACGAGCAGTACTTC.

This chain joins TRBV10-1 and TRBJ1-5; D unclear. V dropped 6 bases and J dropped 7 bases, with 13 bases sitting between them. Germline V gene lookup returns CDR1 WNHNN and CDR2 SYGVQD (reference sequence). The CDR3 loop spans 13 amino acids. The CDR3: CASRYQLGQPQHF. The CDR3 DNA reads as TGCGCCAGCAGGTACCAGCTAGGGCAGCCCCAGCATTTT.

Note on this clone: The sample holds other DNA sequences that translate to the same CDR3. The CDR3 sequence: CASSPGQSYGYTF. CDR3 in DNA: TGTGCCAGCTCACCGGGACAGAGCTATGGCTACACCTTC. The gene calls are TRBV18 and TRBJ1-2; 7 nucleotides line up with TRBD1. J was trimmed by 4 bases and V by 3 bases; bases with no gene match: 2. Per the germline V gene, CDR1 is KGHSH and CDR2 is LQKENI. The CDR3 is 13 residues long. Filled out from reference TRBV18 and TRBJ1-2, the complete variable domain reads NAGVMQNPRHLVRRRGQEARLRCSPMKGHSHVYWYRQLPEEGLKFMVYLQKENIIDESGMPKERFSAEFPKEGPSILRIQQVVRGDSAAYFCASSPGQSYGYTFGSGTRLTVV.

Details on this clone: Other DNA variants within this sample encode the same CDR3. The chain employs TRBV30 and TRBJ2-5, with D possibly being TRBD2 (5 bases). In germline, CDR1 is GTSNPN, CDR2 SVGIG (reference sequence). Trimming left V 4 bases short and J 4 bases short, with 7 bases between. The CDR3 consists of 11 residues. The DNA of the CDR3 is TGTGCCTGGACTGGAGGAGAGACCCAGTACTTC. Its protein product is CAWTGGETQYF.